This is a list of T cell receptor beta chains from one sample in a study of T cell responses to AZD1222 COVID-19 vaccine. Generated by immunoSEQ multiplex PCR, the TCRdb table keeps only in-frame clones and is missing some. Counted here are over 100,000 clones, roughly 92% occurring once; the ten biggest clones make up around 4.3%. The source was peripheral blood, collected on day 0 of AZD1222 vaccination. The receptor set was obtained from an adult in good health. The CDR3 runs from the conserved cysteine through the conserved F or W. The order of the fields is V gene, J gene, D gene, clone size, CDR3 protein, CDR3 DNA. A D gene is named only where the DNA matches it firmly. Size is stated for part of the rows, as once, few or many counts, or as a class when the clone is expanded.

V: TRBV18; J: TRBJ1-4; D: NA; size: NA; CDR3: CASSPVSGQSNEKLFF; DNA: TGTGCCAGCTCACCGGTATCGGGGCAGTCAAATGAAAAACTGTTTTTT
V: TRBV9; J: TRBJ2-7; D: TRBD1; size: NA; CDR3: CASSGGGTGDNEQYF; DNA: TGTGCCAGCAGCGGAGGGGGGACAGGGGACAACGAGCAGTACTTC
V: TRBV5-6; J: TRBJ1-5; D: TRBD1; size: NA; CDR3: CASSWGTGQGPQHF; DNA: TGTGCCAGCAGCTGGGGGACAGGTCAAGGGCCCCAGCATTTT
V: TRBV19; J: TRBJ1-5; D: NA; size: NA; CDR3: CASSIITGNQPQHF; DNA: TGTGCCAGTAGTATAATAACAGGGAATCAGCCCCAGCATTTT
V: TRBV20-1; J: TRBJ1-2; D: NA; size: NA; CDR3: CSAYKGGGYTF; DNA: TGCAGTGCTTACAAGGGGGGTGGCTACACCTTC
V: TRBV7-2; J: TRBJ1-4; D: TRBD1; size: few; CDR3: CASSLSGTGGEKLFF; DNA: TGTGCCAGCAGCCTGTCCGGGACAGGGGGGGAAAAACTGTTTTTT
V: TRBV9; J: TRBJ1-2; D: NA; size: NA; CDR3: CASSVVNANYGYTF; DNA: TGTGCCAGCAGCGTAGTCAATGCTAACTATGGCTACACCTTC
V: TRBV18; J: TRBJ2-7; D: NA; size: NA; CDR3: CASSPQSQGNEQYF; DNA: TGTGCCAGCTCACCCCAAAGCCAGGGTAACGAGCAGTACTTC
V: TRBV3-1/TRBV3-2; J: TRBJ1-1; D: TRBD1; size: NA; CDR3: CASRATGGVFHTEAFF; DNA: TGTGCCAGCAGAGCCACAGGGGGCGTTTTCCACACTGAAGCTTTCTTT
V: TRBV28; J: TRBJ1-2; D: NA; size: NA; CDR3: CASSGSQLNYGYTF; DNA: TGTGCCAGCAGTGGGAGCCAGTTAAACTATGGCTACACCTTC
V: TRBV6-1; J: TRBJ1-2; D: NA; size: NA; CDR3: CASSESARPFGGYTF; DNA: TGTGCCAGCAGTGAATCGGCACGGCCTTTCGGTGGCTACACCTTC
V: TRBV7-2; J: TRBJ1-6; D: NA; size: NA; CDR3: CASSSGTLGSPLHF; DNA: TGTGCCAGCAGCTCAGGGACCTTGGGTTCACCCCTCCACTTT
V: TRBV9; J: TRBJ2-5; D: NA; size: NA; CDR3: CASSPRPQETQYF; DNA: TGTGCCAGCAGCCCGCGTCCGCAAGAGACCCAGTACTTC
V: TRBV4-1; J: TRBJ2-7; D: TRBD1; size: NA; CDR3: CASSQTGAAYEQYF; DNA: TGCGCCAGCAGCCAGACAGGGGCAGCCTACGAGCAGTACTTC
V: TRBV28; J: TRBJ1-1; D: NA; size: NA; CDR3: CASSPLEWVPTEAFF; DNA: TGTGCCAGCAGTCCCCTGGAGTGGGTTCCCACTGAAGCTTTCTTT
V: TRBV5-8; J: TRBJ2-3; D: TRBD1; size: few; CDR3: CASRPYRGEADTQYF; DNA: TGTGCCAGCAGACCATACAGGGGCGAAGCAGATACGCAGTATTTT
V: TRBV5-4; J: TRBJ2-1; D: NA; size: NA; CDR3: CASSLPGLLGNEQFF; DNA: TGTGCCAGCAGCTTACCGGGACTCCTAGGTAATGAGCAGTTCTTC
V: TRBV29-1; J: TRBJ1-1; D: NA; size: NA; CDR3: CSVGGGEAFF; DNA: TGCAGCGTTGGCGGGGGAGAAGCTTTCTTT
V: TRBV5-1; J: TRBJ2-1; D: NA; size: NA; CDR3: CASSLYPLRHEQFF; DNA: TGCGCCAGCAGCTTGTATCCTTTGCGGCATGAGCAGTTCTTC
V: TRBV5-1; J: TRBJ2-7; D: TRBD1; size: NA; CDR3: CASSSDRGYEQYF; DNA: TGCGCCAGCAGCTCCGACAGGGGCTACGAGCAGTACTTC
V: TRBV4-2; J: TRBJ2-7; D: NA; size: few; CDR3: CASSQESAGARSGEQYF; DNA: TGTGCCAGCAGCCAAGAAAGTGCAGGTGCGAGATCGGGCGAGCAGTACTTC
V: TRBV4-3; J: TRBJ2-7; D: TRBD1; size: NA; CDR3: CASSLGQVGIHEQYF; DNA: TGCGCCAGCAGTCTCGGACAGGTTGGCATCCACGAGCAGTACTTC
V: TRBV7-2; J: TRBJ2-2; D: NA; size: NA; CDR3: CASSLTGGRNTGELFF; DNA: TGTGCCAGCAGCTTAACTGGGGGGCGGAACACCGGGGAGCTGTTTTTT
V: TRBV5-4; J: TRBJ1-1; D: NA; size: once; CDR3: CASSRQFGLTEAFF; DNA: TGTGCCAGCAGTAGACAGTTCGGGCTCACTGAAGCTTTCTTT
V: TRBV7-2; J: TRBJ1-2; D: TRBD1; size: NA; CDR3: CASSFRTGVYTF; DNA: TGTGCCAGCAGCTTCCGGACAGGGGTCTACACCTTC
V: TRBV6-1; J: TRBJ1-3; D: NA; size: once; CDR3: CASSERPLSGNTIYF; DNA: TGTGCCAGCAGTGAAAGACCGCTCTCTGGAAACACCATATATTTT
V: TRBV6-5; J: TRBJ2-7; D: NA; size: NA; CDR3: CASRLRATSYEQYF; DNA: TGTGCCAGCAGGCTCAGGGCTACCTCCTACGAGCAGTACTTC
V: TRBV30; J: TRBJ1-1; D: TRBD1; size: NA; CDR3: CAWSYGQGAEAFF; DNA: TGTGCCTGGAGTTATGGACAGGGGGCTGAAGCTTTCTTT
V: TRBV9; J: TRBJ1-2; D: NA; size: NA; CDR3: CASSALGPNYGYTF; DNA: TGTGCCAGCAGCGCACTGGGACCTAACTATGGCTACACCTTC
V: TRBV9; J: TRBJ2-2; D: NA; size: NA; CDR3: CASSVTLLDAGELFF; DNA: TGTGCCAGCAGCGTTACCCTACTCGACGCTGGGGAGCTGTTTTTT
V: TRBV4-3; J: TRBJ2-5; D: TRBD1; size: NA; CDR3: CASSQVRGETQYF; DNA: TGCGCCAGCAGCCAAGTCAGGGGGGAGACCCAGTACTTC
V: TRBV6-1; J: TRBJ2-2; D: NA; size: once; CDR3: CASSDIASAGELFF; DNA: TGTGCCAGCAGTGATATAGCGTCGGCCGGGGAGCTGTTTTTT
V: TRBV6-2/TRBV6-3; J: TRBJ1-3; D: NA; size: NA; CDR3: CASSDAGTSGNTIYF; DNA: TGTGCCAGCAGTGACGCAGGGACGTCTGGAAACACCATATATTTT
V: TRBV27; J: TRBJ1-5; D: NA; size: NA; CDR3: CASWDTGSPQHF; DNA: TGTGCCAGCTGGGACACCGGTTCGCCCCAGCATTTT
V: TRBV5-6; J: TRBJ2-7; D: TRBD1; size: once; CDR3: CASSAIIPWTGEYEQYF; DNA: TGTGCCAGCAGCGCAATAATACCGTGGACAGGGGAGTACGAGCAGTACTTC
V: TRBV19; J: TRBJ1-5; D: NA; size: NA; CDR3: CASSIAEIQPQHF; DNA: TGTGCCAGTAGTATAGCTGAGATCCAGCCCCAGCATTTT
V: TRBV6-1; J: TRBJ2-6; D: TRBD1; size: NA; CDR3: CASRELGQGLTWGANVLTF; DNA: TGTGCCAGCAGGGAACTGGGACAGGGGCTGACTTGGGGGGCCAACGTCCTGACTTTC
V: TRBV5-4; J: TRBJ1-4; D: NA; size: NA; CDR3: CASSGGGRNIEKLFF; DNA: TGTGCCAGCAGCGGCGGGGGACGGAACATTGAAAAACTGTTTTTT
V: TRBV30; J: TRBJ1-2; D: NA; size: NA; CDR3: CAWSVRHGYTF; DNA: TGTGCCTGGAGTGTACGACATGGCTACACCTTC
V: TRBV6-2/TRBV6-3; J: TRBJ1-5; D: TRBD1; size: NA; CDR3: CASSYSRDRWDSNQPQHF; DNA: TGTGCCAGCAGTTACTCCAGGGACAGATGGGATAGCAATCAGCCCCAGCATTTT
V: TRBV6-5; J: TRBJ2-7; D: NA; size: NA; CDR3: CASRGLEGYEQYF; DNA: TGTGCCAGCAGGGGCCTTGAGGGTTACGAGCAGTACTTC
V: TRBV27; J: TRBJ2-3; D: TRBD2; size: NA; CDR3: CASSLKYAGVSTDTQYF; DNA: TGTGCCAGCAGTCTGAAGTACGCGGGGGTAAGCACAGATACGCAGTATTTT
V: TRBV21-1; J: TRBJ1-3; D: NA; size: NA; CDR3: CASSGTASGNTIYF; DNA: TGTGCCAGCAGCGGGACAGCCTCTGGAAACACCATATATTTT
V: TRBV11-1; J: TRBJ2-1; D: NA; size: NA; CDR3: CASREGGAAYNEQFF; DNA: TGTGCCAGCAGGGAAGGCGGGGCGGCATACAATGAGCAGTTCTTC
V: TRBV6-5; J: TRBJ1-2; D: TRBD1; size: NA; CDR3: CASSRGQGTNYGYTF; DNA: TGTGCCAGCAGCCGCGGACAGGGGACCAACTATGGCTACACCTTC